The TCR beta chain described here comes from a study of preoperative IRX-2 immunotherapy in early breast cancer. Treatment of the sample: preoperative locoregional IRX-2 cytokine immunotherapy. TCRdb's table, derived via immunoSEQ multiplex PCR, lists solely in-frame clones and lacks some. This table holds around 25,000 clones, approximately 96% found once. Sequencing was performed on tumor tissue, taken after IRX-2 immunotherapy. The sequence was obtained from a human donor with breast cancer.

The CDR3 spells CASSLEGQREQYF. The CDR3 DNA follows: TGTGCCAGCAGCTTAGAGGGGCAGCGAGAGCAGTACTTC. The rearrangement joins TRBV7-2 to TRBJ2-7; a possible D gene is TRBD1 (5 bases). CDR3 length: 13 residues. CDR1 and CDR2 from the germline V gene are SGHTA and FQGNSA. V lost 1 base and J lost 7, with 11 bases in between.